The T cell receptor beta chain under discussion was sequenced for a study of T cell responses to AZD1222 COVID-19 vaccine. Study observations and caveats: Reports say nearly half of spike-specific TCRs go after unmutated variant regions. With dominance at 160-218 and 743-854, vaccine-associated CD4 TCRs spanned spike. Spike-specific TCRs gained breadth and depth after people received two AZD1222 doses.

Profiled with immunoSEQ multiplex PCR; TCRdb holds only in-frame clones, not every one. Among 70,000 to 95,000 clones listed, 80% to 95% were seen once. V lost 7 bases, J lost 6 bases, and 10 bases lay in between. Looked up from germline, CDR1 is MNHEY and CDR2 is SVGAGI. This CDR3 comprises 12 residues. Second-dose timings of about 4 or about 12 weeks were pooled. With regard to this clone: The antigen is not known.

This material consisted of peripheral blood, taken 28 days after the second AZD1222 dose. The TCR originated in an adult who received the AZD1222 COVID-19 vaccine. The genes are TRBV6-5 and TRBJ2-4; TRBD1 might be the D (6 bases). The CDR3 DNA is TGTGCCAGCACCACGGACAGAAACATTCAGTACTTC. Amino acid sequence: CASTTDRNIQYF.